The rows below give T cell receptor beta chains drawn from one sample of a study of cytomegalovirus exposure and HLA in healthy donors. The protocol was immunoSEQ multiplex PCR, while the TCRdb copy is restricted to in-frame clones and leaves out a portion. The repertoire holds tens of thousands of clones, with roughly 92% as singletons. Source material: PBMCs. These receptors originate from a man younger than 35 in good health and CMV-seronegative. CDR3s include the opening cysteine and the closing phenylalanine or tryptophan. A D gene is named only where the DNA matches it firmly. Some rows have no size entry. The others give once, few or many, or a class for an expanded clone.

d_gene	v_gene	abundance	j_gene	CDR3aa	CDR3nt
TRBD1	TRBV28	-	TRBJ2-7	CACLRDRGYEQYF	TGTGCCTGCCTCCGGGACAGGGGGTACGAGCAGTACTTC
TRBD2	TRBV4-1	-	TRBJ2-2	CASSQDRTSGNPGELFF	TGCGCCAGCAGCCAAGATCGTACTAGCGGAAATCCCGGGGAGCTGTTTTTT
TRBD1	TRBV27	-	TRBJ2-1	CASRVLPGQGLYEQFF	TGTGCCAGCAGAGTTTTACCGGGACAGGGGCTCTATGAGCAGTTCTTC
TRBD1	TRBV5-1	once	TRBJ2-5	CASSLAGQANQETQYF	TGCGCCAGCAGCTTGGCGGGACAGGCGAACCAAGAGACCCAGTACTTC
-	TRBV28	-	TRBJ2-7	CASSLEEDSNYEQYF	TGTGCCAGCAGTTTAGAGGAGGACAGCAACTACGAGCAGTACTTC
TRBD2	TRBV11-2	-	TRBJ2-5	CASGGGTSETQYF	TGTGCCAGCGGGGGTGGGACTAGTGAGACCCAGTACTTC
-	TRBV7-2	-	TRBJ2-4	CASSHSRVGDIQYF	TGTGCCAGCAGCCATTCCAGGGTTGGGGACATTCAGTACTTC
-	TRBV7-2	-	TRBJ1-2	CASSFRTEANYGYTF	TGTGCCAGCAGCTTCCGGACAGAAGCTAACTATGGCTACACCTTC
TRBD1	TRBV6-5	-	TRBJ1-2	CASSWGQGAPNYGYTF	TGTGCCAGCAGTTGGGGACAGGGGGCGCCCAACTATGGCTACACCTTC
-	TRBV7-9	once	TRBJ2-1	CASSPPNSYNEQFF	TGTGCCAGCAGCCCCCCCAACTCCTACAATGAGCAGTTCTTC
-	TRBV2	-	TRBJ1-1	CASSEVKPGRESTEAFF	TGTGCCAGCAGTGAAGTTAAACCAGGGAGGGAGAGCACTGAAGCTTTCTTT
-	TRBV4-3	-	TRBJ2-7	CASSQEASLYEQYF	TGCGCCAGCAGCCAAGAAGCTAGTCTTTACGAGCAGTACTTC
TRBD2	TRBV19	-	TRBJ2-2	CASSPLLAAGTGELFF	TGTGCCAGTAGTCCCTTACTAGCGGCGGGCACCGGGGAGCTGTTTTTT
-	TRBV6-5	-	TRBJ1-2	CASSRSQGSDYGYTF	TGTGCCAGCAGTCGATCGCAGGGGAGCGACTATGGCTACACCTTC
TRBD1	TRBV27	-	TRBJ1-2	CASSLLQGAGYTF	TGTGCCAGCAGTCTCCTCCAGGGGGCAGGCTACACCTTC
-	TRBV20-1	-	TRBJ2-1	CSVQAGEQFF	TGCAGTGTCCAGGCGGGTGAGCAGTTCTTC
-	TRBV5-6	-	TRBJ2-5	CASSLVVRIQETQYF	TGTGCCAGCAGCTTGGTAGTCAGGATACAAGAGACCCAGTACTTC
-	TRBV11-3	few	TRBJ2-7	CASSGGGHYEQYF	TGTGCCAGCAGTGGGGGGGGCCACTACGAGCAGTACTTC
-	TRBV19	-	TRBJ1-1	CASSIREESTEAFF	TGTGCCAGTAGTATCCGGGAGGAGAGCACTGAAGCTTTCTTT
-	TRBV5-8	-	TRBJ2-7	CASSHPGNSYEQYF	TGTGCCAGCAGCCACCCCGGGAACTCCTACGAGCAGTACTTC
-	TRBV28	-	TRBJ2-7	CASSAHIVTREQYF	TGTGCCAGCAGTGCCCACATAGTCACTAGGGAGCAGTACTTC
-	TRBV19	-	TRBJ2-7	CASNRGVYEQYF	TGTGCCAGCAATCGCGGGGTCTACGAGCAGTACTTC
TRBD2	TRBV27	-	TRBJ2-7	CASSLSGGTYEQYF	TGTGCCAGCAGTTTAAGCGGGGGAACCTACGAGCAGTACTTC
-	TRBV27	-	TRBJ2-7	CASIRKVGASGEQYF	TGTGCCAGCATCAGAAAAGTGGGGGCCTCCGGCGAGCAGTACTTC
-	TRBV27	-	TRBJ2-3	CASGLMEGDTQYF	TGTGCCAGCGGTTTGATGGAGGGAGATACGCAGTATTTT
TRBD2	TRBV9	-	TRBJ2-7	CASSVIRGRYYEQYF	TGTGCCAGCAGCGTAATCCGCGGGAGGTACTACGAGCAGTACTTC